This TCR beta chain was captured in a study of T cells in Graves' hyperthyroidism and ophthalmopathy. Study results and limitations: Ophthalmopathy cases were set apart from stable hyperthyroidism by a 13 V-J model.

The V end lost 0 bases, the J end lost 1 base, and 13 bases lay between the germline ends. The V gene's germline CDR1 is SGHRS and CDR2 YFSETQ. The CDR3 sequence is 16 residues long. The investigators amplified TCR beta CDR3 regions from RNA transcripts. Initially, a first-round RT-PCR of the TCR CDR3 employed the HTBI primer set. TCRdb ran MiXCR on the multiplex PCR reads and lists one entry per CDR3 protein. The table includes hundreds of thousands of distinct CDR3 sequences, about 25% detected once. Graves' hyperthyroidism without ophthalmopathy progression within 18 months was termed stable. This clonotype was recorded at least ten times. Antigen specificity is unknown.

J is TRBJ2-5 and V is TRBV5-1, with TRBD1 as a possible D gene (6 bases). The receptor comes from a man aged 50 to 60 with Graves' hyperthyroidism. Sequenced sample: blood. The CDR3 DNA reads TGCGCCAGCAGCTTGGAGGCGACAGGCTCCCAAGAGACCCAGTACTTC. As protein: CASSLEATGSQETQYF.